Each of the 22 T cell receptor beta chains below was sequenced from the same sample in a study of cytomegalovirus exposure and HLA in healthy donors. The primer mix had 60 Vbeta and 13 Jbeta primers. Generated by immunoSEQ multiplex PCR, the TCRdb table keeps only in-frame clones and is missing some. The sample comprises just over 200,000 clones, approximately 79% of which are singletons, and about 1.5% rests with the top ten. Source material: PBMCs. All receptors come from a man aged 45-60 years in good health and CMV-seronegative.

In nucleotides, the CDR3 is TGTGCCAGCAGTTTAAGGGGGCAGTATAATTCACCCCTCCACTTT. Translation: CASSLRGQYNSPLHF. This chain joins TRBV27 and TRBJ1-6; 7 nucleotides line up with TRBD1. There are 15 residues in the CDR3. Germline V gene lookup returns CDR1 MNHEY and CDR2 SMNVEV (reference sequence). J gave up 4 bases and V 2 bases, and 2 bases lay outside the gene matches.

V is TRBV28 and J is TRBJ2-7, with 9 bases that match TRBD1. V was clipped by 6 bases and J by 4 bases; unmatched bases: 7. Germline V gene sequence: CDR1 MDHEN, CDR2 SYDVKM. This CDR3 has 14 amino acids. DNA of the CDR3: TGTGCCAGCAGAGGAACAGGGGGCGCTTACGAGCAGTACTTC. Amino acids: CASRGTGGAYEQYF. The full variable domain, its missing parts supplied by reference TRBV28 and TRBJ2-7, is DVKVTQSSRYLVKRTGEKVFLECVQDMDHENMFWYRQDPGLGLRLIYFSYDVKMKEKGDIPEGYSVSREKKERFSLILESASTNQTSMYLCASRGTGGAYEQYFGPGTRLTVT.

The chain uses TRBV5-1 and TRBJ2-5, with D possibly matching TRBD1 (5 bases). Germline assignment: CDR1 SGHRS and CDR2 YFSETQ. The CDR3 totals 15 residues. Trimming pared 0 bases from V and 5 bases from J, leaving 14 bases between. The CDR3 region is CASSLEMTVGETQYF. CDR3 nucleotides: TGCGCCAGCAGCTTGGAAATGACAGTGGGGGAGACCCAGTACTTC.

This chain links TRBV5-4 with TRBJ1-4, with 8 bases that match TRBD1. This CDR3 comprises 14 residues. Germline V gene lookup returns CDR1 SGHNT and CDR2 YYREEE (reference sequence). After removal of 4 bases from V and 2 bases from J, the junction contained 1 base not matched to a gene. The CDR3 sequence is CASSRDRTNEKLFF. CDR3 nucleotide sequence: TGTGCCAGCAGCAGGGACAGGACTAATGAAAAACTGTTTTTT.

The chain couples TRBV27 to TRBJ1-4; D might be TRBD1 (5 bases). The CDR3 covers 16 residues. V lost 5 bases, J lost 3 bases, and 16 bases lay in between. Germline CDR1 reads MNHEY; CDR2 reads SMNVEV (reference sequence). CDR3 sequence reads: CASSGIGQGPNEKLFF. For the CDR3, the DNA is TGTGCCAGCAGTGGTATAGGGCAGGGCCCTAATGAAAAACTGTTTTTT.

The chain is built from TRBV19 and TRBJ1-4; perhaps TRBD1 as D (6 bases). CDR3 length: 16 amino acids. Trimming shortened V by 5 bases and J by 0 bases, and 13 bases separated the two germline ends. Germline values: CDR1 LNHDA, CDR2 SQIVND (reference sequence). The CDR3, as DNA: TGTGCCAGTAGTGCCATAGGGGGAGCAACTAATGAAAAACTGTTTTTT. Amino acids: CASSAIGGATNEKLFF.

The gene calls are TRBV19 and TRBJ1-2; D possibly corresponds to TRBD1 (5 bases). This CDR3 is 13 amino acids long. The germline V gene has CDR1 LNHDA and CDR2 SQIVND (reference sequence). V was pared by 5 bases and J by 5 bases, with 12 bases between. The chain's CDR3 is CASSHGARYGYTF. The CDR3 nucleotides read TGTGCCAGTAGTCATGGGGCGAGGTATGGCTACACCTTC.

The chain uses TRBV7-9 and TRBJ2-2, with D maybe TRBD2 (5 bases). Germline V gives CDR1 SEHNR, CDR2 FQNEAQ (reference sequence). Trimming shortened V by 5 bases and J by 7 bases, and 11 bases separated the two germline ends. The CDR3 runs 13 residues. This CDR3 is CASSPAGVGELFF. The CDR3, as DNA: TGTGCCAGCAGCCCCGCCGGGGTCGGGGAGCTGTTTTTT.

The rearrangement joins TRBV4-1 to TRBJ2-2, with a possible D match to TRBD2 (6 bases). Germline V CDR1 and CDR2: MGHRA, YSYEKL. V was cut by 0 bases and J by 2 bases, with 19 bases left in between. This CDR3 contains 19 residues. The CDR3 protein is CASSQDLSRRVSNTGELFF. DNA for the CDR3: TGCGCCAGCAGCCAAGATCTATCGAGGAGGGTGTCTAACACCGGGGAGCTGTTTTTT.

This clone came up once. This chain uses TRBV5-1 with TRBJ1-1, with 7 bases that match TRBD1. The CDR3 is made up of 18 amino acids. Per the germline V gene, CDR1 is SGHRS and CDR2 is YFSETQ. The junction had 16 bases not matched to a gene; V was cut back by 4 bases and J by 1 base. CDR3 protein: CASSANPGQLSPNTEAFF. CDR3 bases: TGCGCCAGCAGCGCTAACCCGGGACAGCTTTCACCGAACACTGAAGCTTTCTTT.

The rearrangement joins TRBV25-1 to TRBJ1-1; 12 bases are shared with TRBD1. J was trimmed by 4 bases and V by 4 bases; bases with no gene match: 4. Germline CDR1 MGHDK, CDR2 SYGVNS. This CDR3 is 15 amino acids long. CDR3 sequence reads: CASSGGQGAITEAFF. CDR3 DNA: TGTGCCAGCAGTGGGGGACAGGGGGCAATCACTGAAGCTTTCTTT.

The chain is built from TRBV27 and TRBJ2-7; tentatively, D is TRBD2 (6 bases). V lost 6 bases, J lost 0 bases, and 15 bases lay in between. CDR3 length: 15 residues. The germline CDR1 and CDR2 sequences are MNHEY and SMNVEV (reference sequence). CDR3 amino acids: CASSNTVAVSYEQYF. For the CDR3, the DNA is TGTGCCAGCAGCAACACAGTAGCGGTCTCCTACGAGCAGTACTTC.

The chain carries TRBV29-1 and TRBJ2-7; D might be TRBD2 (7 bases). Trimming removed 6 bases at V and 2 bases at J, with 17 bases between. The CDR3 totals 14 residues. Germline loops: CDR1 SQVTM, CDR2 ANQGSEA. The CDR3 region is CSVTGREPPYEQYF. The CDR3 DNA is TGCAGCGTCACAGGGCGGGAGCCTCCCTACGAGCAGTACTTC.

V and J are TRBV30 and TRBJ2-1; 9 bases align to TRBD2. CDR1 GTSNPN and CDR2 SVGIG come from the germline V gene (reference sequence). The CDR3 extends over 15 amino acids. The J segment lost 4 bases and the V segment lost 0 bases, leaving 4 bases of the junction unmatched. The CDR3 here is CAWSVSSGAYNEQFF. In nucleotides, the CDR3 is TGTGCCTGGAGTGTTTCTAGCGGGGCGTACAATGAGCAGTTCTTC.

The J gene is TRBJ2-2, the V gene TRBV5-1; D perhaps matches TRBD2 (6 bases). Per germline, CDR1 SGHRS and CDR2 YFSETQ. The CDR3 is 16 amino acids. Trimming pared 1 base from V and 6 bases from J, leaving 16 bases between. The CDR3 reads CASSLIPLAQPGELFF. In DNA form, the CDR3 reads TGCGCCAGCAGCTTGATTCCACTAGCTCAGCCCGGGGAGCTGTTTTTT.

On this clone: The junction shows a germline mismatch at one end, possibly a read error. Within the sample, other DNA sequences also encode this same CDR3. The chain carries TRBV6-1 and TRBJ1-2, with TRBD1 identical over 7 bases. Germline loops: CDR1 MNHNS, CDR2 SASEGT. This CDR3 contains 18 residues. For the CDR3, the DNA is TGCGCCAGCAGTGACTTTATTACAGGGGAGTACTCTAACTATGGCTACACCTTC. Translated, it gives CASSDFITGEYSNYGYTF.

The CDR3 sequence: CASSQGQGTDTQYF. In nucleotides, the CDR3 is TGTGCCAGCAGCCAGGGACAGGGCACAGATACGCAGTATTTT. V usage is TRBV9 and J usage is TRBJ2-3; 8 positions agree with TRBD1. CDR1 is SGDLS and CDR2 is YYNGEE in the germline V gene. J lost 1 base, V lost 4 bases, and 2 bases had no gene match. The CDR3 covers 14 residues.

J is TRBJ2-7 and V is TRBV30; 7 bases are shared with TRBD1. The CDR3 is 13 residues long. V trimming: 3 bases; J trimming: 4 bases; junction bases outside the gene matches: 6. The germline V gene has CDR1 GTSNPN and CDR2 SVGIG (reference sequence). The CDR3 region is CAWRNRDRYEQYF. The CDR3 bases are TGTGCCTGGAGGAACCGGGACAGATACGAGCAGTACTTC.

The rearrangement links TRBV9 to TRBJ1-1; perhaps TRBD1 as D (6 bases). The V end lost 7 bases, the J end lost 0 bases, and 19 bases lay between the germline ends. CDR3 length: 16 amino acids. CDR1 is SGDLS, CDR2 YYNGEE, per germline. The CDR3 protein is CASHPMAGVMNTEAFF. The CDR3 nucleotides are TGTGCCAGCCATCCGATGGCAGGGGTTATGAACACTGAAGCTTTCTTT. The full variable domain, with the rest looked up from reference TRBV9 and TRBJ1-1, is DSGVTQTPKHLITATGQRVTLRCSPRSGDLSVYWYQQSLDQGLQFLIQYYNGEERAKGNILERFSAQQFPDLHSELNLSSLELGDSALYFCASHPMAGVMNTEAFFGQGTRLTVV.

CDR3 sequence: CASTVSRFTDTQYF. CDR3 sequence (DNA): TGTGCCAGCACCGTGTCCAGGTTCACAGATACGCAGTATTTT. The J gene is TRBJ2-3, the V gene TRBV6-4; no firm D call. V was clipped by 7 bases and J by 2 bases, with 13 bases between them. Germline V gene lookup returns CDR1 MRHNA and CDR2 SNTAGT. This CDR3 is 14 amino acids long.

The V call is TRBV25-1, the J call TRBJ2-5, with 9 nucleotides matching TRBD1. The CDR3 spans 17 residues. After removal of 3 bases from V and 5 bases from J, the junction contained 13 bases not matched to a gene. Germline CDR1 and CDR2: MGHDK and SYGVNS. The CDR3 protein is CASSDYQPGQGGETQYF. The DNA for the CDR3 is TGTGCCAGCAGTGACTACCAACCGGGACAGGGAGGGGAGACCCAGTACTTC.

The gene calls are TRBV28 and TRBJ2-5; D possibly corresponds to TRBD1 (6 bases). The V gene lost 5 bases and the J gene lost 1 base, with 11 bases spanning the gap. The germline CDR1 and CDR2 sequences are MDHEN and SYDVKM. This CDR3 comprises 14 residues. CDR3 nucleotides: TGTGCCAGCAGTCTACAGGGAGCCCAAGAGACCCAGTACTTC. This sequence encodes CASSLQGAQETQYF.